Following are 9 T cell receptor beta chains from one sample sequenced in a study of cytomegalovirus exposure and HLA in healthy donors. Both 60 Vbeta primers and 13 Jbeta primers went into the PCR. Data came from immunoSEQ multiplex PCR; TCRdb stores just in-frame clones and leaves some out. The sample carries around 65,000 clones, 68% recorded once. The sample taken for sequencing was PBMCs. These receptors originate from a man aged 35-49 years in good health and CMV-seropositive.

In its sample, this clone was seen once. The rearrangement uses TRBV28 and TRBJ2-7; D might be TRBD1 (6 bases). The germline gives CDR1 MDHEN, CDR2 SYDVKM. The CDR3 covers 15 residues. V dropped 5 bases and J dropped 0 bases, with 14 bases sitting between them. In DNA form, the CDR3 reads TGTGCCAGCAGTCCAAGGGACAAGAGCTCCTACGAGCAGTACTTC. Translating gives CASSPRDKSSYEQYF. Together with reference TRBV28 and TRBJ2-7, the CDR3 gives the full variable domain: DVKVTQSSRYLVKRTGEKVFLECVQDMDHENMFWYRQDPGLGLRLIYFSYDVKMKEKGDIPEGYSVSREKKERFSLILESASTNQTSMYLCASSPRDKSSYEQYFGPGTRLTVT.

This chain joins TRBV27 and TRBJ2-6; D remains ambiguous. CDR1 and CDR2 (germline): MNHEY, SMNVEV (reference sequence). The V end lost 1 base, the J end lost 0 bases, and 10 bases lay between the germline ends. This CDR3 has 17 amino acids. The CDR3 DNA reads TGTGCCAGCAGTTTATTTTCCAGAGGCTCTGGGGCCAACGTCCTGACTTTC. Amino acids: CASSLFSRGSGANVLTF.

The V and J genes are TRBV19 and TRBJ2-3, with 12 bases matching TRBD2. Germline V gene sequence: CDR1 LNHDA, CDR2 SQIVND (reference sequence). The CDR3 runs to 19 residues. J lost 6 bases, V lost 0 bases, and 13 bases had no gene match. The chain's CDR3 is CASSIDRTASGGAGDTQYF. CDR3 nucleotides: TGTGCCAGTAGTATAGATCGTACGGCTAGCGGGGGGGCAGGGGATACGCAGTATTTT.

The chain recombines TRBV27 with TRBJ1-1, with 7 positions matching TRBD1. Germline-derived CDR1 and CDR2 are MNHEY and SMNVEV (reference sequence). The CDR3 runs 14 residues. The V segment lost 1 base and the J segment 6 bases; nucleotides outside the gene matches: 5. CDR3 sequence (DNA): TGTGCCAGCAGTTTATTACAGGGGTCCTCTGAAGCTTTCTTT. Its protein product is CASSLLQGSSEAFF.

The CDR3 bases are TGCAGCGTTGTGTACCCGGGGTACGCGGAGACCCAGTACTTC. Its translation is CSVVYPGYAETQYF. This chain links TRBV29-1 with TRBJ2-5; tentative D call: TRBD2 (5 bases). Per the germline V gene, CDR1 is SQVTM and CDR2 is ANQGSEA. V was pared by 4 bases and J by 5 bases, with 17 bases between. This CDR3 contains 14 residues. The entire variable domain, with the rest obtained from reference TRBV29-1 and TRBJ2-5, is as follows: SAVISQKPSRDICQRGTSLTIQCQVDSQVTMMFWYRQQPGQSLTLIATANQGSEATYESGFVIDKFPISRPNLTFSTLTVSNMSPEDSSIYLCSVVYPGYAETQYFGPGTRLLVL.

This chain joins TRBV11-3 and TRBJ2-7, with TRBD1 matching over 7 bases. Trimming removed 4 bases from V and 2 bases from J; junction bases left unmatched: 8. In germline, CDR1 is SGHNT, CDR2 YENEEA. The CDR3 length is 15 residues. The CDR3 here is CASSWTGLDPYEQYF. For the CDR3, the DNA is TGTGCCAGCAGCTGGACAGGTTTGGACCCCTACGAGCAGTACTTC. The full variable domain, its missing parts supplied by reference TRBV11-3 and TRBJ2-7, is EAGVVQSPRYKIIEKKQPVAFWCNPISGHNTLYWYLQNLGQGPELLIRYENEEAVDDSQLPKDRFSAERLKGVDSTLKIQPAELGDSAVYLCASSWTGLDPYEQYFGPGTRLTVT.

The chain couples TRBV6-5 to TRBJ2-7; 12 bases align to TRBD1. V gave up 6 bases and J gave up 7 bases; unmatched junction bases: 4. Per the germline V gene, CDR1 is MNHEY and CDR2 is SVGAGI. The CDR3 is 13 amino acids. CDR3 sequence (DNA): TGTGCCAGCAGCCGGGACAGGGGGCATGAGCAGTACTTC. It codes for CASSRDRGHEQYF.

The chain couples TRBV27 to TRBJ1-2, with TRBD1 identical over 8 bases. The CDR3 contains 15 residues. V was clipped by 5 bases and J by 5 bases; unmatched bases: 10. Germline V gene data show CDR1 as MNHEY and CDR2 as SMNVEV (reference sequence). CDR3 in DNA: TGTGCCAGCAGTCAGACAGGGGCGCACCAGTATGGCTACACCTTC. This gives the protein CASSQTGAHQYGYTF.

The chain is built from TRBV7-3 and TRBJ1-5, with D unclear. This CDR3 spans 13 amino acids. With 4 bases removed from V and 7 bases from J, the gap between germline ends came to 11 bases. The germline CDR1 and CDR2 sequences are SGHTA and FQGTGA. CDR3 DNA: TGTGCCAGCAGCTCGGCCCACGGGCAGCCCCAGCATTTT. Translation gives CASSSAHGQPQHF.